This T cell receptor beta chain was sequenced in a study of cytomegalovirus exposure and HLA in healthy donors. Overall study context: A previous analysis identified fewer than 130 million unique TCR beta sequences derived from 180 million or so T cells. Notes on the study in general: Whilst most TCR sequences proved rare, a subset of public TCRs occurred across many donors. Common viral pathogens seemed, in a later analysis, to connect with several of the most significant clusters. In a later analysis, 15,000 to 20,000 TCR beta sequences were associated with HLA alleles at 0.05 false discovery rate.

Germline-derived CDR1 and CDR2 are KGHSY and FQNENV. Trimming cost V 0 bases and J 6 bases; bases outside gene matches: 5. The CDR3 length is 15 residues. A few counts support this clone. Its specificity is unknown. Vbeta (60) and Jbeta (13) primers were used in the PCR. Clones were read by immunoSEQ multiplex PCR, and TCRdb kept only the in-frame ones, dropping some. The profile covers about 100,000 clones, with about three quarters appearing a single time and 14% taken by the ten largest. The chain uses TRBV16 and TRBJ1-5; 7 nucleotides match TRBD1. This sequence was found in a male donor in good health and CMV-seropositive. Material for sequencing was PBMCs. CDR3 sequence: CASSQSGDSGQPQHF. CDR3 DNA sequence: TGTGCCAGCAGCCAATCGGGGGACAGCGGTCAGCCCCAGCATTTT.